The 20 T cell receptor beta chains below come from one sample, sequenced in a study of T cell responses to AZD1222 COVID-19 vaccine. The assay was immunoSEQ multiplex PCR, and TCRdb's table has in-frame clones only and misses some. The data show roughly 120,000 clones, approximately 85% seen once. The sequenced sample was peripheral blood, obtained on day 0 of AZD1222 vaccination. These receptors were obtained from an adult in good health.

This sequence joins TRBV5-1 and TRBJ1-2; TRBD1 aligns across 7 bases. V was pared by 4 bases and J by 4 bases, with 1 base of the junction left unmatched. This CDR3 region has 12 residues. In germline, CDR1 is SGHRS, CDR2 YFSETQ. The CDR3 region is CASSGTVYGYTF. CDR3 in DNA: TGCGCCAGCAGCGGGACAGTCTATGGCTACACCTTC.

This clone has just a few counts. The CDR3 coding sequence is TGTGCCAGCACCGACGACCGGGCCTGGGGGGGCTACACCTTC. Translating gives CASTDDRAWGGYTF. The gene calls are TRBV7-2 and TRBJ1-2; a possible D gene is TRBD1 (5 bases). CDR3 length: 14 residues. Germline CDR1 is SGHTA and CDR2 is FQGNSA. Trimming removed 7 bases at V and 8 bases at J, with 20 bases between.

This sequence joins TRBV12-5 and TRBJ1-2, with D possibly being TRBD1 (6 bases). Looked up from germline, CDR1 is LGHNT and CDR2 is FRNRAP. The CDR3 totals 14 residues. V dropped 1 base and J dropped 7 bases, with 13 bases sitting between them. The CDR3 here is CASGLGQGSLGYTF. The CDR3, as DNA: TGTGCTAGTGGTTTGGGGCAGGGGAGTCTTGGCTACACCTTC.

The genes are TRBV4-2 and TRBJ1-2; tentatively, D is TRBD1 (5 bases). The ends were cut back, 3 bases at V and 1 base at J, with 15 bases in the middle. Per the germline V gene, CDR1 is LGHNA and CDR2 is YNFKEQ. This CDR3 is 16 amino acids long. The CDR3 nucleotides read TGTGCCAGCAGCCAGCCCCAGGGAAGGGGTAACTATGGCTACACCTTC. Protein sequence: CASSQPQGRGNYGYTF.

This clone was picked up a small number of times. This sequence joins TRBV6-5 and TRBJ1-5, with a weak D call TRBD1 (5 bases). The V and J ends lost 0 bases and 7 bases respectively, with 16 bases between them. Germline V gene sequence: CDR1 MNHEY, CDR2 SVGAGI. CDR3 length: 16 residues. Here the CDR3 reads CASSYSSTVVGQPQHF. CDR3 in DNA: TGTGCCAGCAGTTACTCGTCGACAGTGGTAGGGCAGCCCCAGCATTTT.

This chain links TRBV5-5 with TRBJ2-1; 7 positions match TRBD1. The CDR3 is 17 amino acids. Germline V CDR1 and CDR2: SGHKS, YYEKEE (reference sequence). The ends lost 0 bases at V and 2 bases at J; junction bases unmatched: 8. The CDR3 region is CASSLGYSGQAYNEQFF. The DNA of the CDR3 is TGTGCCAGCAGCTTGGGTTATTCTGGACAGGCCTACAATGAGCAGTTCTTC.

The chain joins TRBV7-9 to TRBJ1-4; no clear D gene. The germline V gene has CDR1 SEHNR and CDR2 FQNEAQ (reference sequence). The V gene lost 4 bases and the J gene lost 0 bases, with 15 bases spanning the gap. The length of the CDR3 is 17 residues. In DNA form, the CDR3 reads TGTGCCAGCAGCTCACCCTCGGACGTACCAACTAATGAAAAACTGTTTTTT. Amino acids: CASSSPSDVPTNEKLFF.

The chain has TRBV27 and TRBJ1-6; D is perhaps TRBD1 (5 bases). V was trimmed by 5 bases and J by 11 bases, leaving 16 bases between them. Germline loops: CDR1 MNHEY, CDR2 SMNVEV (reference sequence). This CDR3 has 14 residues. The CDR3 region has the DNA TGTGCCAGCAGTCCCCCGTGGGGGAGAGCACCCCTCCACTTT. As protein: CASSPPWGRAPLHF.

J is TRBJ2-2 and V is TRBV11-2; 8 bases match TRBD2. The germline V gene has CDR1 SGHAT and CDR2 FQNNGV. This CDR3 region has 18 residues. The junction had 11 bases not matched to a gene; V was cut back by 5 bases and J by 0 bases. The CDR3 protein is CASSPTTLLAANTGELFF. Written as DNA, the CDR3 is TGTGCCAGCAGCCCGACCACCTTACTAGCGGCGAACACCGGGGAGCTGTTTTTT.

This clone was counted once. The rearrangement uses TRBV10-3 and TRBJ2-7, with 9 bases lining up with TRBD1. The CDR3 totals 15 residues. V shed 3 bases, J shed 3 bases, and the junction held 6 bases outside the gene matches. Germline CDR1 and CDR2: ENHRY and SYGVKD. CDR3 DNA: TGTGCCATCAGTGACCAGGGGACAGGGAACTACGAGCAGTACTTC. Amino acids: CAISDQGTGNYEQYF.

The chain combines TRBV24-1 with TRBJ1-1; D not resolved. The CDR3 runs to 12 residues. Trimming removed 3 bases at V and 6 bases at J, with 7 bases between. Germline V gene data show CDR1 as KGHDR and CDR2 as SFDVKD. The CDR3 DNA follows: TGTGCCACCAGTGATGACATGGCTGAAGCTTTCTTT. Translating it yields CATSDDMAEAFF.

The J gene is TRBJ2-7, the V gene TRBV6-5; 10 positions match TRBD1. V shed 4 bases, J shed 6 bases, and the junction held 3 bases outside the gene matches. The CDR3 extends over 13 amino acids. CDR1 is MNHEY, CDR2 SVGAGI, per germline. The CDR3 bases are TGTGCCAGCAGTTGGACAGGGGGGGGCGAGCAGTACTTC. Translation: CASSWTGGGEQYF.

The chain has TRBV27 and TRBJ2-1, with 7 nucleotides matching TRBD1. The germline CDR1 and CDR2 sequences are MNHEY and SMNVEV (reference sequence). This CDR3 has 14 residues. Unmatched junction bases numbered 1, after V lost 2 bases and J lost 3 bases. The CDR3 region has the DNA TGTGCCAGCAGTTTACAGGGGGACTACAATGAGCAGTTCTTC. Amino acid sequence: CASSLQGDYNEQFF.

The chain combines TRBV5-6 with TRBJ2-1; possible D gene TRBD2, 5 bases. Germline assignment: CDR1 SGHDT and CDR2 YYEEEE. The CDR3 has 14 residues. Trimming left V 4 bases short and J 7 bases short, with 15 bases between. The DNA of the CDR3 is TGTGCCAGCAGCGGTACAAAGCGGTGGAATGAGCAGTTCTTC. As protein: CASSGTKRWNEQFF.

The rearrangement uses TRBV7-8 and TRBJ1-3; D is unclear. The CDR3 length is 15 residues. CDR1 is SGHVS, CDR2 FQNEAQ, per germline. V lost 0 bases, J lost 1 base, and 7 bases lay in between. The CDR3 sequence: CASSLATDSGNTIYF. The CDR3 nucleotides are TGTGCCAGCAGCTTAGCTACAGATTCTGGAAACACCATATATTTT.

This clone occurred a few times. V and J are TRBV28 and TRBJ1-1, with D uncertain. From germline, CDR1 is MDHEN and CDR2 SYDVKM. This CDR3 is built from 11 residues. The V end lost 2 bases, the J end lost 13 bases, and 11 bases lay between the germline ends. The CDR3 region is CASSLAGLGFF. CDR3 bases: TGTGCCAGCAGTTTAGCGGGTCTGGGTTTCTTT.

The DNA of the CDR3 is TGTGCCAGCAGTGCTCAGGGAATAAGGTATAGCAATCAGCCCCAGCATTTT. Its protein is CASSAQGIRYSNQPQHF. The chain joins TRBV19 to TRBJ1-5; the D gene is possibly TRBD1 (5 bases). There are 17 residues in the CDR3. CDR1 and CDR2 (germline): LNHDA, SQIVND (reference sequence). V lost 9 bases and J lost 0, with 21 bases in between.

V and J are TRBV5-1 and TRBJ2-2; no reliable D call. V was cut by 1 base and J by 2 bases, with 6 bases left in between. This CDR3 spans 14 amino acids. From germline, CDR1 is SGHRS and CDR2 YFSETQ. CDR3 DNA sequence: TGCGCCAGCAGCTTGCCAGATAACACCGGGGAGCTGTTTTTT. This gives the protein CASSLPDNTGELFF.

The gene calls are TRBV14 and TRBJ2-3; tentative D call: TRBD1 (6 bases). V was shortened by 4 bases and J by 2 bases, with 10 bases between the two germline ends. CDR1 is SGHDN and CDR2 is FVKESK in the germline V gene. The CDR3 sequence is 14 residues long. Written as DNA, the CDR3 is TGTGCCAGCAGCCCCGGACAGTACACAGATACGCAGTATTTT. This translates into CASSPGQYTDTQYF.

J is TRBJ2-7 and V is TRBV24-1; D is uncertain. This CDR3 region has 13 residues. Germline CDR1 KGHDR, CDR2 SFDVKD. V was pared by 3 bases and J by 5 bases, with 10 bases between. The CDR3 loop reads CATSDGLADEQYF. The CDR3, as DNA: TGTGCCACCAGTGATGGATTGGCCGACGAGCAGTACTTC.